These 10 T cell receptor beta chains share one sample of origin, sequenced in a study of beta chain features in type 1 diabetes. cDNA synthesis used the whole RNA isolate, giving expressed TCRB sequences. Produced via immunoSEQ multiplex PCR; TCRdb's table is partial and in-frame only. The data show 130,000 to 150,000 clones, less than 8.5% seen once. Sequencing was carried out using central memory CD4+ T cells from blood. These receptors all stem from a woman younger than 45 in good health.

V is TRBV27 and J is TRBJ2-1, with TRBD2 matching 7 bases. Looked up from germline, CDR1 is MNHEY and CDR2 is SMNVEV (reference sequence). The V segment lost 6 bases and the J segment 0 bases; nucleotides outside the gene matches: 8. The CDR3 has 16 amino acids. The CDR3 DNA sequence: TGTGCCAGCAGAGCCGGACTAGATCTCTCCTACAATGAGCAGTTCTTC. Translating it yields CASRAGLDLSYNEQFF.

This clone was picked up a small number of times. The chain employs TRBV7-9 and TRBJ1-1; D not certain. The V end was cut by 4 bases, the J end by 4 bases, with 10 bases between. In germline, CDR1 is SEHNR, CDR2 FQNEAQ (reference sequence). This CDR3 contains 13 residues. Written as DNA, the CDR3 is TGTGCCAGCAGCTCTCGGGTAATCACTGAAGCTTTCTTT. Translated: CASSSRVITEAFF. Complete variable domain (other parts from reference TRBV7-9 and TRBJ1-1): DTGVSQNPRHKITKRGQNVTFRCDPISEHNRLYWYRQTLGQGPEFLTYFQNEAQLEKSRLLSDRFSAERPKGSFSTLEIQRTEQGDSAMYLCASSSRVITEAFFGQGTRLTVV.

Only a few counts were recorded for this clone. The chain couples TRBV19 to TRBJ2-1, with 12 bases fitting TRBD2. This CDR3 has 16 residues. Per germline, CDR1 LNHDA and CDR2 SQIVND (reference sequence). V lost 5 bases to trimming and J lost 10 bases; unmatched junction nucleotides: 12. The CDR3: CASSPRTSGILGEQFF. The CDR3 DNA reads as TGTGCCAGTAGTCCCCGGACTAGCGGGATTTTGGGCGAGCAGTTCTTC.

In this sample, this clone turned up a few times. The chain uses TRBV28 and TRBJ1-5, with 7 bases aligning to TRBD1. Losses at the gene ends were 2 bases for V and 3 bases for J; bases not matched to a gene: 4. Germline assignment: CDR1 MDHEN and CDR2 SYDVKM. The CDR3 spans 15 residues. The CDR3 DNA follows: TGTGCCAGCAGTTTAAAGGGGGCGCACAATCAGCCCCAGCATTTT. This sequence encodes CASSLKGAHNQPQHF.

This clone has at least ten counts. The rearrangement joins TRBV5-4 to TRBJ2-4; D is unresolved. The CDR3 consists of 13 residues. V gave up 0 bases and J gave up 3 bases, with 4 bases separating them. Germline V gene sequence: CDR1 SGHNT, CDR2 YYREEE (reference sequence). The CDR3 bases are TGTGCCAGCAGCTTGGGCGGCAAAAACATTCAGTACTTC. Protein: CASSLGGKNIQYF. The full variable domain, rest sourced from reference TRBV5-4 and TRBJ2-4, is ETGVTQSPTHLIKTRGQQVTLRCSSQSGHNTVSWYQQALGQGPQFIFQYYREEENGRGNFPPRFSGLQFPNYSSELNVNALELDDSALYLCASSLGGKNIQYFGAGTRLSVL.

This clone was detected a few times. V usage is TRBV5-1 and J usage is TRBJ2-5, with D perhaps matching TRBD2 (6 bases). The CDR3 has 14 residues. Looked up from germline, CDR1 is SGHRS and CDR2 is YFSETQ. The V and J ends lost 4 bases and 2 bases respectively, with 12 bases between them. The CDR3 is CASSTPGRQETQYF. CDR3 sequence (DNA): TGCGCCAGCAGCACCCCGGGGAGGCAAGAGACCCAGTACTTC.

This clone was counted a few times. The chain uses TRBV18 and TRBJ2-3; 13 positions agree with TRBD2. J lost 6 bases, V lost 3 bases, and 9 bases had no gene match. The germline V gene has CDR1 KGHSH and CDR2 LQKENI. The CDR3 runs to 17 residues. The CDR3 DNA sequence: TGTGCCAGCTCACCGTTGAGGACTAGCGGGAGAGGGGATACGCAGTATTTT. Amino acid sequence: CASSPLRTSGRGDTQYF.

This clone was observed a handful of times. The chain is built from TRBV7-3 and TRBJ2-2; tentative D call: TRBD1 (6 bases). The CDR3 contains 17 residues. Germline CDR1 reads SGHTA; CDR2 reads FQGTGA. The ends were cut back, 1 base at V and 0 bases at J, with 12 bases in the middle. CDR3 nucleotide sequence: TGTGCCAGCAGCTTAAAAGGGGGAGTCTCGAACACCGGGGAGCTGTTTTTT. This encodes CASSLKGGVSNTGELFF.

This clone has only a few counts. The rearrangement links TRBV7-2 to TRBJ2-7; a possible D gene is TRBD2 (5 bases). Germline V gives CDR1 SGHTA, CDR2 FQGNSA. V was clipped by 1 base and J by 1 base, with 11 bases between them. The CDR3 contains 15 residues. This CDR3 reads CASSLETQRSYEQYF. The CDR3 coding sequence is TGTGCCAGCAGCTTAGAAACGCAGCGGTCCTACGAGCAGTACTTC.

The chain links TRBV6-1 to TRBJ2-3; D is possibly TRBD2 (6 bases). Trimming stripped 0 bases from V and 8 bases from J, with 12 bases between. The CDR3 spans 14 residues. Germline lookup yields CDR1 MNHNS and CDR2 SASEGT. The CDR3 is CASSEANMGGTQYF. The CDR3 coding sequence is TGTGCCAGCAGTGAAGCGAATATGGGAGGTACGCAGTATTTT.